This TCR beta chain emerged from a study of T cells after yellow fever vaccination. TCRdb ran MiXCR on the 5' RACE reads and lists one entry per CDR3 protein. Altogether a few hundred thousand distinct CDR3 sequences are present, about 6.9% being singletons, with the ten largest covering around 17%. The specimen comprised PBMCs, sampled more than 40 days after the first yellow fever vaccination. The receptor comes from a man between 18 and 35 years old who received the YFV17D yellow fever vaccine.

CDR3 in DNA: TGTGCCAGCAGTGAAGCGGACAGCTCTGGCGAGCAGTACTTC. Its translation: CASSEADSSGEQYF. The chain uses TRBV2 and TRBJ2-7, with D maybe TRBD1 (6 bases). CDR1 is SNHLY, CDR2 FYNNEI, per germline. This CDR3 has 14 amino acids. The ends were cut back, 0 bases at V and 6 bases at J, with 12 bases in the middle. The full variable domain, in which reference TRBV2 and TRBJ2-7 provide the parts outside the CDR3, is EPEVTQTPSHQVTQMGQEVILRCVPISNHLYFYWYRQILGQKVEFLVSFYNNEISEKSEIFDDQFSVERPDGSNFTLKIRSTKLEDSAMYFCASSEADSSGEQYFGPGTRLTVT.